What follows are 28 T cell receptor beta chains derived from one specimen sequenced in a study of blood T cell repertoires in COVID-19. The table came from immunoSEQ multiplex PCR; TCRdb's copy has only in-frame clones and leaves some out. The data show roughly 190,000 clones, about 80% seen once. Material: peripheral blood. These receptors were obtained from a man aged 55 to 69 with acute or convalescent COVID-19.

This chain uses TRBV6-5 with TRBJ1-4; 8 bases are shared with TRBD1. Germline CDR1 and CDR2: MNHEY and SVGAGI. J was trimmed by 7 bases and V by 6 bases; bases with no gene match: 7. The CDR3 is 14 amino acids. The CDR3 spells CASRPGGRGEKLFF. The CDR3 nucleotides are TGTGCCAGCAGGCCAGGGGGCCGGGGTGAAAAACTGTTTTTT.

The V gene is TRBV21-1, the J gene TRBJ1-2. TRBV21-1 is a recognized pseudogene. The CDR3 consists of 14 residues. The CDR3 loop is CASSKRGRYYGYTF. The CDR3 DNA follows: TGTGCCAGCAGCAAAAGAGGCAGATACTATGGCTACACCTTC.

The chain uses TRBV5-3 and TRBJ1-5, with TRBD1 as a possible D gene (5 bases). TRBV5-3 is an open reading frame, and its role is uncertain. V was trimmed by 0 bases and J by 2 bases, leaving 9 bases between them. The length of the CDR3 is 15 residues. The CDR3 region has the DNA TGTGCCAGAAGCTTGGGGGCAGGGCGCAATCAGCCCCAGCATTTT. It is translated as CARSLGAGRNQPQHF.

V and J are TRBV5-6 and TRBJ2-3; weak D call: TRBD2 (5 bases). Trimming removed 2 bases from V and 5 bases from J, with 15 bases in between. The germline gives CDR1 SGHDT, CDR2 YYEEEE. This CDR3 has 15 residues. CDR3: CASSFVQAGGDTQYF. The CDR3 DNA follows: TGTGCCAGCAGCTTCGTGCAGGCGGGTGGAGATACGCAGTATTTT.

This rearrangement joins TRBV6-2 or TRBV6-3 to TRBJ1-5; 9 bases are shared with TRBD1. V trimming: 4 bases; J trimming: 6 bases; junction bases outside the gene matches: 16. CDR1 MNHEY and CDR2 SVGEGT come from the germline V gene. The CDR3 runs 18 residues. The CDR3 DNA reads as TGTGCCAGCAGTTTGGATTTACGGGACAGGGTCGGAGGTCAGCCCCAGCATTTT. Its translation is CASSLDLRDRVGGQPQHF.

The chain joins TRBV19 to TRBJ1-2, with 8 nucleotides matching TRBD1. Germline V CDR1 and CDR2: LNHDA, SQIVND (reference sequence). Trimming took 1 base from V and 6 from J; bases not matched to a gene: 10. There are 16 residues in the CDR3. The CDR3, as DNA: TGTGCCAGTAGTATAGGACGAAGGGTACAGGGGGATGGCTACACCTTC. Its protein product is CASSIGRRVQGDGYTF.

The rearrangement links TRBV9 to TRBJ2-5; 7 nucleotides align to TRBD2. The ends lost 0 bases at V and 5 bases at J; junction bases unmatched: 7. The CDR3 has 15 residues. The germline CDR1 and CDR2 sequences are SGDLS and YYNGEE. CDR3 region: CASSVEELARETQYF. The CDR3 DNA reads as TGTGCCAGCAGCGTAGAGGAACTAGCGAGGGAGACCCAGTACTTC.

This chain connects TRBV5-1 to TRBJ1-1; no firm D call. Per germline, CDR1 SGHRS and CDR2 YFSETQ. CDR3 size: 15 residues. Trimming cost V 0 bases and J 1 base, with 10 bases left between them. This CDR3 reads CASSLENQQNTEAFF. The CDR3 DNA follows: TGCGCCAGCAGCTTGGAAAATCAACAGAACACTGAAGCTTTCTTT.

This clone turned up a few times. The chain has TRBV24-1 and TRBJ2-3; D remains unclear. There are 13 residues in the CDR3. CDR1 KGHDR and CDR2 SFDVKD come from the germline V gene. Trimming removed 4 bases at V and 6 bases at J, with 10 bases between. Written as DNA, the CDR3 is TGTGCCACCAGTGACTCGCCCGGGGATACGCAGTATTTT. Translated, it gives CATSDSPGDTQYF.

This clone was recorded once. V gene TRBV23-1 combines with J gene TRBJ2-7; D gene ambiguous. TRBV23-1 is assigned to the ORF class and has an uncertain function. V shed 2 bases and J shed 1 base, with 9 bases lying between them. The CDR3 covers 14 residues. CDR3 sequence: CASSQVGRSYEQYF. The CDR3 bases are TGCGCCAGCAGTCAAGTGGGCAGATCCTACGAGCAGTACTTC.

V usage is TRBV3-1 (or the pseudogene TRBV3-2) and J usage is TRBJ1-1; D is unclear. Germline values: CDR1 LGHDT, CDR2 YNNKEL (reference sequence). V was pared by 0 bases and J by 3 bases, with 8 bases between. The CDR3 sequence is 14 residues long. CDR3 residues: CASSQDVADTEAFF. In DNA, the CDR3 is TGTGCCAGCAGCCAAGATGTGGCAGACACTGAAGCTTTCTTT.

The chain recombines TRBV2 with TRBJ2-3; 7 nucleotides align to TRBD1. Germline CDR1 reads SNHLY; CDR2 reads FYNNEI. Unmatched junction bases numbered 2, after V lost 6 bases and J lost 2 bases. The CDR3 consists of 13 residues. The CDR3 bases are TGTGCCAGCAGCAGGGGGTCCACAGATACGCAGTATTTT. This codes for CASSRGSTDTQYF.

The chain has TRBV11-3 and TRBJ2-1, with 10 bases lining up with TRBD2. CDR3 length: 18 amino acids. Losses at the gene ends were 5 bases for V and 8 bases for J; bases not matched to a gene: 18. Per germline, CDR1 SGHNT and CDR2 YENEEA. The CDR3 bases are TGTGCCAGCAGCCCCCGGGGGGGGAGCGGGAGGGCCGGAGATGAGCAGTTCTTC. It translates to CASSPRGGSGRAGDEQFF.

V is TRBV3-1 (or the pseudogene TRBV3-2) and J is TRBJ2-2, with D possibly being TRBD1 (6 bases). This CDR3 comprises 18 residues. CDR1 and CDR2 from the germline V gene are LGHDT and YNNKEL (reference sequence). V shed 0 bases and J shed 4 bases, with 18 bases lying between them. In DNA, the CDR3 is TGTGCCAGCAGCCAAGATATTGATTGGGGGCGCGTCACCGGGGAGCTGTTTTTT. This codes for CASSQDIDWGRVTGELFF.

The chain employs TRBV9 and TRBJ2-1, with 11 bases identical to TRBD2. V gave up 4 bases and J gave up 9 bases; unmatched junction bases: 9. The CDR3 is 15 amino acids. Germline assignment: CDR1 SGDLS and CDR2 YYNGEE. The CDR3 nucleotides are TGTGCCAGCAGCCCATGGACTAGCGGGTTACCTGAGCAGTTCTTC. It is translated as CASSPWTSGLPEQFF. The full variable domain, its missing parts supplied by reference TRBV9 and TRBJ2-1, is DSGVTQTPKHLITATGQRVTLRCSPRSGDLSVYWYQQSLDQGLQFLIQYYNGEERAKGNILERFSAQQFPDLHSELNLSSLELGDSALYFCASSPWTSGLPEQFFGPGTRLTVL.

Only a few counts were recorded for this clone. The J gene is TRBJ2-1, the V gene TRBV5-4; TRBD2 agrees at 8 bases. The ends lost 3 bases at V and 6 bases at J; junction bases unmatched: 8. CDR1 is SGHNT and CDR2 is YYREEE in the germline V gene (reference sequence). This CDR3 is built from 15 residues. The DNA of the CDR3 is TGTGCCAGCAGCTACGGGGGGGCTTGGGGCAATGAGCAGTTCTTC. This gives the protein CASSYGGAWGNEQFF.

The V and J genes are TRBV5-1 and TRBJ2-1, with TRBD2 identical over 7 bases. The CDR3 is 15 amino acids. V lost 7 bases and J lost 3; bases outside the gene matches: 10. The germline CDR1 and CDR2 sequences are SGHRS and YFSETQ. CDR3 region: CASSSGGEGYNEQFF. For the CDR3, the DNA is TGCGCCAGCTCATCCGGAGGGGAGGGCTACAATGAGCAGTTCTTC.

This clone came up a few times. The CDR3 protein is CASSAGLAGGNYEQYF. The CDR3 nucleotides are TGTGCCAGCAGCGCGGGTCTAGCGGGAGGAAACTACGAGCAGTACTTC. The V gene is TRBV9, the J gene TRBJ2-7, with 11 bases fitting TRBD2. J gave up 3 bases and V 3 bases, and 8 bases lay outside the gene matches. The germline V gene has CDR1 SGDLS and CDR2 YYNGEE. The CDR3 spans 16 residues.

This chain connects TRBV18 to TRBJ2-2, with a tentative D call TRBD1 (5 bases). Germline V gene lookup returns CDR1 KGHSH and CDR2 LQKENI. Trimming removed 3 bases at V and 15 bases at J, with 14 bases between. The CDR3 spans 12 residues. CDR3 DNA sequence: TGTGCCAGCTCACCCCAGGGCCTTGAGGTGTTTTTT. Its protein product is CASSPQGLEVFF. Variable domain in full (rest from reference TRBV18 and TRBJ2-2): NAGVMQNPRHLVRRRGQEARLRCSPMKGHSHVYWYRQLPEEGLKFMVYLQKENIIDESGMPKERFSAEFPKEGPSILRIQQVVRGDSAAYFCASSPQGLEVFFGEGSRLTVL.

J is TRBJ1-1 and V is TRBV11-2; D not resolved. This CDR3 comprises 13 residues. V was trimmed by 2 bases and J by 6 bases, leaving 10 bases between them. Germline values: CDR1 SGHAT, CDR2 FQNNGV. CDR3 protein: CASSLYRVAEAFF. The DNA of the CDR3 is TGTGCCAGCAGCTTATATCGGGTCGCTGAAGCTTTCTTT.

CDR3 DNA sequence: TGTGCCAGCAGTTATTTGGGAGGCGGGTTCAACAATGAGCAGTTCTTC. It encodes CASSYLGGGFNNEQFF. This chain connects TRBV6-5 to TRBJ2-1; possibly TRBD2 for D (6 bases). The germline gives CDR1 MNHEY, CDR2 SVGAGI. V shed 3 bases and J shed 5 bases, with 17 bases lying between them. The length of the CDR3 is 16 residues.

V gene TRBV9 combines with J gene TRBJ2-1, with 8 positions matching TRBD2. V dropped 0 bases and J dropped 7; count of bases not matched to a gene: 6. Germline CDR1 and CDR2: SGDLS and YYNGEE. The CDR3 has 15 amino acids. The CDR3, as DNA: TGTGCCAGCAGCGTAGGAGGTAGCGGGGTTAATGAGCAGTTCTTC. This codes for CASSVGGSGVNEQFF. Looking up the rest from reference TRBV9 and TRBJ2-1 gives the full variable domain: DSGVTQTPKHLITATGQRVTLRCSPRSGDLSVYWYQQSLDQGLQFLIQYYNGEERAKGNILERFSAQQFPDLHSELNLSSLELGDSALYFCASSVGGSGVNEQFFGPGTRLTVL.

The rearrangement uses TRBV27 and TRBJ2-2; the D gene is possibly TRBD1 (6 bases). V lost 4 bases to trimming and J lost 0 bases, with 18 bases between them. The CDR3 has 18 residues. CDR1 and CDR2 (germline): MNHEY, SMNVEV (reference sequence). This CDR3 is CASSSPGDPFANTGELFF. The CDR3 nucleotides are TGTGCCAGCAGTTCCCCAGGGGACCCTTTCGCGAACACCGGGGAGCTGTTTTTT.

This clone was seen a few times. This chain connects TRBV24-1 to TRBJ2-7; 10 bases fit TRBD1. This CDR3 contains 16 residues. Losses at the gene ends were 5 bases for V and 6 bases for J; bases not matched to a gene: 12. CDR1 is KGHDR and CDR2 is SFDVKD in the germline V gene. The CDR3 loop reads CATSATGTGDSSEQYF. The DNA for the CDR3 is TGTGCCACCAGTGCCACCGGGACAGGGGATTCATCCGAGCAGTACTTC.

This chain joins TRBV5-1 and TRBJ2-1; D is perhaps TRBD2 (6 bases). V gave up 4 bases and J gave up 0 bases, with 8 bases separating them. The CDR3 contains 14 residues. Germline V gene sequence: CDR1 SGHRS, CDR2 YFSETQ. The CDR3 here is CASSPGLSYNEQFF. Here the CDR3 DNA reads TGCGCCAGCAGCCCGGGACTCTCCTACAATGAGCAGTTCTTC.

J is TRBJ1-1 and V is TRBV6-1, with D possibly matching TRBD1 (5 bases). CDR3 length: 15 amino acids. Germline-derived CDR1 and CDR2 are MNHNS and SASEGT. V shed 0 bases and J shed 6 bases, with 14 bases lying between them. The CDR3 DNA follows: TGTGCCAGCAGTGAAGCCTTTCAGGGAGGGGCTGAAGCTTTCTTT. This codes for CASSEAFQGGAEAFF.

J is TRBJ1-1 and V is TRBV25-1; unclear D gene. Germline values: CDR1 MGHDK, CDR2 SYGVNS. The CDR3 runs to 12 residues. Trimming stripped 4 bases from V and 5 bases from J, with 8 bases between. CDR3 protein: CASSAWRTEAFF. CDR3 DNA: TGTGCCAGCAGTGCTTGGCGGACTGAAGCTTTCTTT.

V usage is TRBV15 and J usage is TRBJ1-2; D perhaps matches TRBD1 (5 bases). The V gene lost 5 bases and the J gene lost 4 bases, with 17 bases spanning the gap. The CDR3 covers 15 residues. Germline CDR1 is LNHNV and CDR2 is YYDKDF (reference sequence). CDR3 loop: CATSPGLQGGYGYTF. In DNA, the CDR3 is TGTGCCACCAGCCCCGGATTGCAGGGTGGCTATGGCTACACCTTC.